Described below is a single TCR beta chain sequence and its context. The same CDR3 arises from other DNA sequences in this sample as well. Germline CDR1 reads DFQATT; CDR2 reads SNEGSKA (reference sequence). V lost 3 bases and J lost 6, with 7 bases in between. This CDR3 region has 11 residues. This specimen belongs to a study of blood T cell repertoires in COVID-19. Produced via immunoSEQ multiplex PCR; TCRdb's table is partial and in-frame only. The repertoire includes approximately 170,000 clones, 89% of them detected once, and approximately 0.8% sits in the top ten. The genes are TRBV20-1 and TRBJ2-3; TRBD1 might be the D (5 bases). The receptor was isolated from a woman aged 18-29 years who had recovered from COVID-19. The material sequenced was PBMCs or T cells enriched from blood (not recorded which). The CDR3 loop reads CSASGADTQYF. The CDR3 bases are TGCAGTGCTAGTGGGGCCGATACGCAGTATTTT.